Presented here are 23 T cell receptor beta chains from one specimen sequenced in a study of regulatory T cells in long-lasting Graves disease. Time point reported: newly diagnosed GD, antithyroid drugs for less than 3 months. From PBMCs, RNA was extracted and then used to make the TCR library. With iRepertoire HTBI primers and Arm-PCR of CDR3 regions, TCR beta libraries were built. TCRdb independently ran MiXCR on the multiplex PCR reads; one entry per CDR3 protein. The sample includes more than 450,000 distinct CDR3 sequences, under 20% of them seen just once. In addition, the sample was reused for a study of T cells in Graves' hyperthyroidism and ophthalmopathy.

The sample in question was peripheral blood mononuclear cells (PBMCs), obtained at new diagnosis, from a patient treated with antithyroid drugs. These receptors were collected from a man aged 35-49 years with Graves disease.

CDR3 nucleotide sequence: TGTGCCAGCAGCTTATCCGGGAGGGGGTTAATGGGTGAGCAGTTCTTC. This encodes CASSLSGRGLMGEQFF. The rearrangement links TRBV7-6 to TRBJ2-1; TRBD2 matches 8 bases. CDR3 size: 16 residues. The V gene's germline CDR1 is SGHVS and CDR2 FNYEAQ. V was clipped by 2 bases and J by 9 bases; unmatched bases: 12.

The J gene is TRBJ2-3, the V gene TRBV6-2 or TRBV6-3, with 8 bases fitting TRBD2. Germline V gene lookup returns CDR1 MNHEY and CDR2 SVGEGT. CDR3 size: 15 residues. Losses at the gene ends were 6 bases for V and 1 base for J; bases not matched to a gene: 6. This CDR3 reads CASRPAGVGTDTQYF. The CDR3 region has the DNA TGTGCCAGCAGGCCAGCGGGAGTCGGCACAGATACGCAGTATTTT.

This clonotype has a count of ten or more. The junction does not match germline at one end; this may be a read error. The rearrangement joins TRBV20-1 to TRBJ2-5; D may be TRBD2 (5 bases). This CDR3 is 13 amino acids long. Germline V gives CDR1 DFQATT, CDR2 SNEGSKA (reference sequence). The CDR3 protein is CSARGQKQETQYF. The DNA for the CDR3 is TGCAGTGCGAGAGGGCAGAAACAAGAGACCCAGTACTTC.

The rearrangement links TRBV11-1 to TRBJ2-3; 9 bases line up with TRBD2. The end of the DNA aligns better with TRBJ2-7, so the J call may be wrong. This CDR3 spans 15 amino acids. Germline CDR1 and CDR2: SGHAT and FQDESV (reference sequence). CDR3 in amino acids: CASSSSTSGSREQYF. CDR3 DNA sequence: TGTGCCAGCAGCTCTTCGACTAGCGGTTCTCGGGAGCAGTACTTC.

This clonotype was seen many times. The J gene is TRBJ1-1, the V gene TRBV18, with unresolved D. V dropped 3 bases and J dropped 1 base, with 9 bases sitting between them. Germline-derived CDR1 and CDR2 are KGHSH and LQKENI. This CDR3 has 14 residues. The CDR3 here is CASSPYGSNTEAFF. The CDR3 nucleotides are TGTGCCAGCTCACCTTACGGCTCGAACACTGAAGCTTTCTTT.

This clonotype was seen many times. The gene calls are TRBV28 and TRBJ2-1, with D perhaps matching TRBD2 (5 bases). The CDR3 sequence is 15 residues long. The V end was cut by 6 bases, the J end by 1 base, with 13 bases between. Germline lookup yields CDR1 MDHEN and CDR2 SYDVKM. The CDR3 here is CASRGLALSYNEQFF. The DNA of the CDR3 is TGTGCCAGCAGGGGGTTAGCGTTATCCTACAATGAGCAGTTCTTC.

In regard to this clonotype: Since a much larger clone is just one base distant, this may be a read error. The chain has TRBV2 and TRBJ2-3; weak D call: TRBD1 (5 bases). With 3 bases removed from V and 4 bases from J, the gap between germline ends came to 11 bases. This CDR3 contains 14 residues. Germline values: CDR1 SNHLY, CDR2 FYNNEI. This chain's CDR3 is CASSDQGSADTQYF. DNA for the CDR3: TGTGCCAGCAGTGATCAGGGCAGCGCAGATACGCAGTATTTT.

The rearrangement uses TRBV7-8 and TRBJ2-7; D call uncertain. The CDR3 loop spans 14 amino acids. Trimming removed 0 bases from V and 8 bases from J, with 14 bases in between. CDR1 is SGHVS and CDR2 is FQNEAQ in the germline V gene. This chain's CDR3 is CASSLAGIDPQQYF. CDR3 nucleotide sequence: TGTGCCAGCAGCTTAGCGGGGATTGATCCCCAGCAGTACTTC. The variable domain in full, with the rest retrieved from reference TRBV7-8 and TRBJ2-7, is GAGVSQSPRYKVAKRGQDVALRCDPISGHVSLFWYQQALGQGPEFLTYFQNEAQLDKSGLPSDRFFAERPEGSVSTLKIQRTQQEDSAVYLCASSLAGIDPQQYFGPGTRLTVT.

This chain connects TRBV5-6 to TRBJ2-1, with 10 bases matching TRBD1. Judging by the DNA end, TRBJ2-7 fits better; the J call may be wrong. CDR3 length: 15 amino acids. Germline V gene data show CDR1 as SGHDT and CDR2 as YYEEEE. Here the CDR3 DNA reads TGTGCCAGCAGGCGAAGGGACAGGGGTGTCTTCGAGCAGTACTTC. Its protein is CASRRRDRGVFEQYF.

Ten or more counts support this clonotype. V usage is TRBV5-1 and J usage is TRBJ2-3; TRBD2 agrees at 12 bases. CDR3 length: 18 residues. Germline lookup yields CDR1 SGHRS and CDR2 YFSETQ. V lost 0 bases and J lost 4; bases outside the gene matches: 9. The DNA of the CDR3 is TGCGCCAGCAGCTTGGGTCTAGCGGGAGGGCCGTTCCCAGATACGCAGTATTTT. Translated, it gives CASSLGLAGGPFPDTQYF.

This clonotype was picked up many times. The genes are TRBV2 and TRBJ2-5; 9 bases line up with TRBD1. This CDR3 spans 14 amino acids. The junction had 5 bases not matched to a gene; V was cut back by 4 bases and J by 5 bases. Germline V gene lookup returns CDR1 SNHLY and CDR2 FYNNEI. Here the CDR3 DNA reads TGTGCCAGCAGTGGACAGGGGGAGTTCGAGACCCAGTACTTC. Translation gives CASSGQGEFETQYF. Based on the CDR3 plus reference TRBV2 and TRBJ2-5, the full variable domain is EPEVTQTPSHQVTQMGQEVILRCVPISNHLYFYWYRQILGQKVEFLVSFYNNEISEKSEIFDDQFSVERPDGSNFTLKIRSTKLEDSAMYFCASSGQGEFETQYFGPGTRLLVL.

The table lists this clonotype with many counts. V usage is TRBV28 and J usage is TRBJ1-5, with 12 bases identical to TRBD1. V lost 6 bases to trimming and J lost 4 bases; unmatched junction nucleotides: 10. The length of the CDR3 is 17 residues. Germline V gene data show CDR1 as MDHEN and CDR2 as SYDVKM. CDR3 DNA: TGTGCCAGCAGGGGACAGGGGGCAGTTAACGTAAATCAGCCCCAGCATTTT. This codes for CASRGQGAVNVNQPQHF.

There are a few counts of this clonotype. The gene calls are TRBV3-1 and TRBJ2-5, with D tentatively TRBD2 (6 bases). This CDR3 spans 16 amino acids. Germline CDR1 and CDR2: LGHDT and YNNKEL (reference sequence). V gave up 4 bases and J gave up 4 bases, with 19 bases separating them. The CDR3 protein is CASSLGKGGASETQYF. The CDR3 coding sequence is TGTGCCAGCAGCCTTGGGAAGGGAGGAGCTTCAGAGACCCAGTACTTC.

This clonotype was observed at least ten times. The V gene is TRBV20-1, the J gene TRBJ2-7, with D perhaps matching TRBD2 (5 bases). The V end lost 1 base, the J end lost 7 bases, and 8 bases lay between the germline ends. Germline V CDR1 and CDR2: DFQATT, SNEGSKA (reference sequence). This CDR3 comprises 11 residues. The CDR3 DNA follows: TGCAGTGCTAGAGCTCGAGGGGAGCAGTACTTC. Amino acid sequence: CSARARGEQYF.

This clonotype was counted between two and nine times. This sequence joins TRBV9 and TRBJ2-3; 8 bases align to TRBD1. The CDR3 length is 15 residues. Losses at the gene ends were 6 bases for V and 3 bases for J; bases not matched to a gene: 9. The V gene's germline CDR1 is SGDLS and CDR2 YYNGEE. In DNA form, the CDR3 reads TGTGCCAGCACCAGCCGGGACAGGACGACAGATACGCAGTATTTT. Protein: CASTSRDRTTDTQYF.

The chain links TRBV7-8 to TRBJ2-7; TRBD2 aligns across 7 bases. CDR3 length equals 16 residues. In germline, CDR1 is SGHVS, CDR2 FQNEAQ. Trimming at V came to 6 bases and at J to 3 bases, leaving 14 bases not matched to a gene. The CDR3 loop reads CASSSPSGEGSYEQYF. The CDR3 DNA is TGTGCCAGCAGTTCCCCTAGCGGAGAAGGAAGCTACGAGCAGTACTTC.

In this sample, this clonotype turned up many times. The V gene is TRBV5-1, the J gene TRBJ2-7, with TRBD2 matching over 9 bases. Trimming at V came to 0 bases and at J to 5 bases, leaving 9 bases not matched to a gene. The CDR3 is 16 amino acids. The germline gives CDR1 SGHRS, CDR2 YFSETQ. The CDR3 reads CASSLDGLAGDNEQYF. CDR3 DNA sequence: TGCGCCAGCAGCTTGGATGGGTTAGCGGGAGACAACGAGCAGTACTTC.

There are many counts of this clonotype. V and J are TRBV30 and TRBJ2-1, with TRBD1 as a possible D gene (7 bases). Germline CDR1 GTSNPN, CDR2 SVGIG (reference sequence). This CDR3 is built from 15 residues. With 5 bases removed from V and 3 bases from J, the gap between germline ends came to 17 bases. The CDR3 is CAWSRGTEFYNEQFF. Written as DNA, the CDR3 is TGTGCCTGGTCCCGCGGGACAGAATTCTACAATGAGCAGTTCTTC.

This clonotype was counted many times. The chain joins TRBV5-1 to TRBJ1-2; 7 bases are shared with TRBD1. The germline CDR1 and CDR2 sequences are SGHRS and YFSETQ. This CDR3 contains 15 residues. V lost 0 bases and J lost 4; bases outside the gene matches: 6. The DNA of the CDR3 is TGCGCCAGCAGCTTGGGTGACAGGGTTGTCTATGGCTACACCTTC. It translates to CASSLGDRVVYGYTF.

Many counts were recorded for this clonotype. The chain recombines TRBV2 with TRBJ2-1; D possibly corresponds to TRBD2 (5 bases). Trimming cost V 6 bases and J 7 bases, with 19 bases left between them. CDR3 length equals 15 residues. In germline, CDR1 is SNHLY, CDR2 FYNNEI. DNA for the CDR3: TGTGCCAGCAGCGAGTCGAGAGGGCAAGTTAATGAGCAGTTCTTC. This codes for CASSESRGQVNEQFF.

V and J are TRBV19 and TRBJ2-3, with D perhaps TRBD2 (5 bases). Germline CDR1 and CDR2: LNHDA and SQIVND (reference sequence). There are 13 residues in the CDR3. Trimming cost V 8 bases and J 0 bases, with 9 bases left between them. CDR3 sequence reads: CASGRTSTDTQYF. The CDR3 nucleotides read TGTGCCAGTGGAAGGACTAGCACAGATACGCAGTATTTT.

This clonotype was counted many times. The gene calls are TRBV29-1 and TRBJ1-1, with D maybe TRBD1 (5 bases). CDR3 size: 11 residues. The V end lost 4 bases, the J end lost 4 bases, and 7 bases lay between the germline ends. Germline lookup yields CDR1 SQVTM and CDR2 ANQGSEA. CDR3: CSVVGGTEAFF. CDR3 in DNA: TGCAGCGTTGTGGGGGGCACTGAAGCTTTCTTT.

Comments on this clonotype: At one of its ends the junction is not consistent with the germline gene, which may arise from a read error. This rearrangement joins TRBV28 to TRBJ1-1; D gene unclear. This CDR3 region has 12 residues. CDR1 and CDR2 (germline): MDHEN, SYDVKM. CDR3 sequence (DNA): TGTGCCAGCAGTCTTGTCAACACTGGAGCTTTCTTT. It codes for CASSLVNTGAFF.